This T cell receptor beta chain was identified during a study of T cells in Graves' hyperthyroidism and ophthalmopathy. The study, taken as a whole, reports: Ophthalmopathy, as predicted by the model, came a median roughly 6.8 months after the prediction.

This clonotype was recorded at least ten times. Antigen specificity is unknown. There were TCR beta CDR3 regions amplified from RNA transcripts. In the first-round RT-PCR of the TCR CDR3, the HTBI primer set was used. Via MiXCR, TCRdb re-called the multiplex PCR reads, giving one row per CDR3 protein. Seen here are about 700,000 distinct CDR3 sequences, approximately 42% observed once, and the top ten hold about 7%. The germline V gene has CDR1 SGHDN and CDR2 FVKESK. The CDR3 is 13 residues long. V dropped 0 bases and J dropped 12 bases, with 9 bases sitting between them. The TCR was taken from an adult man with Graves' disease, either hyperthyroidism or ophthalmopathy (not recorded which). The rearrangement joins TRBV14 to TRBJ2-6, with D unclear. The sequencing sample was made of peripheral blood or thyroid tissue (not recorded which). The CDR3 bases are TGTGCCAGCAGCCAAGATCTGAGTAGCGTCCTGACTTTC. Translating it yields CASSQDLSSVLTF.